This TCR beta chain is drawn from a study of blood T cell repertoires in COVID-19. The table came from immunoSEQ multiplex PCR; TCRdb's copy has only in-frame clones and leaves some out. The sample shows about 190,000 clones, 90% of them seen only once. This clone has just a few counts. The receptor was derived from a man in his fifties or sixties with acute or convalescent COVID-19. Sequenced input: peripheral blood.

CDR3 nucleotide sequence: TGTGCCAGCGGGACAGGGGATCAGCCCCAGCATTTT. It is translated as CASGTGDQPQHF. This chain links TRBV28 with TRBJ1-5; 10 bases agree with TRBD1. The germline V gene encodes CDR1 MDHEN and CDR2 SYDVKM. The length of the CDR3 is 12 residues. The V and J ends lost 8 bases and 5 bases, in that order; junction bases with no gene match: 0.